This section outlines one T cell receptor (beta chain) sequence together with its context. This sample is part of a study of blood T cell repertoires in COVID-19. Authors' methods: Reference gene primer amplification gave estimated nucleated cell counts. The table came from immunoSEQ multiplex PCR; TCRdb's copy has only in-frame clones and leaves some out. V, J and clone size are taken as reported in that table, and D and trimming were inferred from the DNA itself. The repertoire includes about 240,000 clones, roughly 80% of them detected once, and less than 3.5% sits in the top ten. Germline V gene lookup returns CDR1 ENHRY and CDR2 SYGVKD. The V segment lost 3 bases and the J segment 11 bases; nucleotides outside the gene matches: 14. This CDR3 contains 16 residues.

The rearrangement joins TRBV10-3 to TRBJ2-3, with TRBD2 identical over 10 bases. The sequenced sample consisted of peripheral blood. The clonotype was recovered from a woman younger than 30 with acute or convalescent COVID-19. The DNA for the CDR3 is TGTGCCATCAGTGACTCCAGGATACTAGCGGGAAGGGGGCAGTATTTT. Translation gives CAISDSRILAGRGQYF.